These 31 T cell receptor beta chains came from one sample sequenced in a study of blood T cell repertoires in COVID-19. Libraries were prepared by immunoSEQ multiplex PCR; TCRdb keeps only in-frame clonotypes and omits some of them. Of 320,000 or so clones listed, roughly 90% are singletons. Sequenced: PBMCs or T cells enriched from blood (not recorded which). All receptors come from a man in his 60s who had recovered from COVID-19.

V usage is TRBV6-5 and J usage is TRBJ1-2; D is unresolved. Per the germline V gene, CDR1 is MNHEY and CDR2 is SVGAGI. The germline V and J ends were trimmed by 6 bases and 8 bases, with 10 bases remaining between them. The CDR3 length is 11 residues. The CDR3: CASSFEGGYTF. Written as DNA, the CDR3 is TGTGCCAGCAGCTTCGAGGGCGGCTACACCTTC.

V usage is TRBV5-1 and J usage is TRBJ1-1, with a tentative D call TRBD1 (6 bases). Trimming removed 0 bases at V and 3 bases at J, with 9 bases between. CDR1 is SGHRS, CDR2 YFSETQ, per germline. This CDR3 is built from 14 residues. This chain's CDR3 is CASSLETGHTEAFF. In DNA form, the CDR3 reads TGCGCCAGCAGCTTGGAAACAGGGCACACTGAAGCTTTCTTT.

The rearrangement uses TRBV5-1 and TRBJ1-4; 12 nucleotides align to TRBD1. The trim removed 1 base at V and 0 bases at J, leaving 10 bases unmatched. There are 20 residues in the CDR3. In germline, CDR1 is SGHRS, CDR2 YFSETQ. CDR3 DNA sequence: TGCGCCAGCAGCTTGTATCCGGGACAGGGGGCAGGGGCAACTAATGAAAAACTGTTTTTT. Translation gives CASSLYPGQGAGATNEKLFF.

The chain recombines TRBV5-6 with TRBJ2-2; possibly TRBD2 for D (6 bases). Trimming took off 3 bases at V and 2 bases at J, with 20 bases between the two ends. The CDR3 runs 18 residues. The germline gives CDR1 SGHDT, CDR2 YYEEEE. CDR3 DNA sequence: TGTGCCAGCAGCTCGGGTCCCTTGGAGGGATTCAACACCGGGGAGCTGTTTTTT. Its protein is CASSSGPLEGFNTGELFF.

In DNA, the CDR3 is TGTGCCAGCAGCCGGGACAGGGCGACGGCTAATGAAAAACTGTTTTTT. Its translation: CASSRDRATANEKLFF. The chain uses TRBV7-2 and TRBJ1-4, with 9 bases fitting TRBD1. The CDR3 sequence is 16 residues long. Germline V gene data show CDR1 as SGHTA and CDR2 as FQGNSA. V shed 5 bases, J shed 3 bases, and the junction held 7 bases outside the gene matches.

The gene calls are TRBV3-1 (or the pseudogene TRBV3-2) and TRBJ1-2; 9 positions match TRBD1. Trimming cost V 4 bases and J 5 bases; bases outside gene matches: 2. Germline CDR1 is LGHDT and CDR2 is YNNKEL (reference sequence). This CDR3 spans 13 amino acids. In DNA, the CDR3 is TGTGCCAGCAGCCTCGGACAGGGGTATGGCTACACCTTC. It is translated as CASSLGQGYGYTF.

The rearrangement uses TRBV6-1 and TRBJ2-7; TRBD2 aligns across 13 bases. Looked up from germline, CDR1 is MNHNS and CDR2 is SASEGT. CDR3 length: 15 amino acids. The V and J ends lost 3 bases and 5 bases, in that order; junction bases with no gene match: 4. The CDR3 protein is CASSEQGLAGDEQYF. The CDR3 DNA reads as TGTGCCAGCAGTGAGCAAGGACTAGCGGGAGACGAGCAGTACTTC.

This clone came up once. The chain joins TRBV7-2 to TRBJ1-4; D is ambiguous. There are 12 residues in the CDR3. In germline, CDR1 is SGHTA, CDR2 FQGNSA. The V gene lost 1 base and the J gene lost 7 bases, with 4 bases spanning the gap. The CDR3 bases are TGTGCCAGCAGCTTAGTATCTGAAAAACTGTTTTTT. Translation gives CASSLVSEKLFF.

The V and J genes are TRBV19 and TRBJ2-7, with TRBD1 matching 7 bases. The V segment lost 7 bases and the J segment 2 bases; nucleotides outside the gene matches: 11. Germline CDR1 is LNHDA and CDR2 is SQIVND (reference sequence). There are 15 residues in the CDR3. The CDR3 region has the DNA TGTGCCAGTAAGGTCCTCAGGGGGTTACCCTACGAGCAGTACTTC. This sequence encodes CASKVLRGLPYEQYF.

Details on this clone: At the DNA level, this CDR3 is encoded by other sequences in the same sample as well. This chain connects TRBV18 to TRBJ1-2; 11 positions match TRBD1. The CDR3 is 14 residues long. Germline values: CDR1 KGHSH, CDR2 LQKENI. V was pared by 3 bases and J by 3 bases, with 0 bases of the junction left unmatched. The CDR3, as DNA: TGTGCCAGCTCACCGGGACAGGGGGACTATGGCTACACCTTC. This sequence encodes CASSPGQGDYGYTF.

The CDR3 coding sequence is TGCGCCAGCGGGACTAGCGGCTACAATGAGCAGTTCTTC. As protein: CASGTSGYNEQFF. This chain connects TRBV5-1 to TRBJ2-1; 11 nucleotides align to TRBD2. The CDR3 loop spans 13 amino acids. V was pared by 7 bases and J by 3 bases, with 0 bases of the junction left unmatched. CDR1 SGHRS and CDR2 YFSETQ come from the germline V gene. The entire variable domain, with the rest obtained from reference TRBV5-1 and TRBJ2-1, is as follows: KAGVTQTPRYLIKTRGQQVTLSCSPISGHRSVSWYQQTPGQGLQFLFEYFSETQRNKGNFPGRFSGRQFSNSRSEMNVSTLELGDSALYLCASGTSGYNEQFFGPGTRLTVL.

The V call is TRBV11-3, the J call TRBJ2-2; TRBD1 is a possible D gene (6 bases). The CDR3 is 14 amino acids. The V end lost 5 bases, the J end lost 1 base, and 8 bases lay between the germline ends. Germline V gene lookup returns CDR1 SGHNT and CDR2 YENEEA. The CDR3 reads CASSQDRNTGELFF. CDR3 DNA sequence: TGTGCCAGCAGCCAGGACAGGAACACCGGGGAGCTGTTTTTT.

This chain joins TRBV29-1 and TRBJ2-7; 11 bases agree with TRBD2. Germline-derived CDR1 and CDR2 are SQVTM and ANQGSEA. V was clipped by 3 bases and J by 7 bases; unmatched bases: 8. The CDR3 totals 14 residues. CDR3 sequence (DNA): TGCAGCGTTGAGGGACTAGCGGACTCGGGGGAGCAGTACTTC. Translating gives CSVEGLADSGEQYF.

V gene TRBV19 combines with J gene TRBJ1-5; 10 bases match TRBD1. Germline V gives CDR1 LNHDA, CDR2 SQIVND (reference sequence). Trimming removed 4 bases from V and 5 bases from J; junction bases left unmatched: 5. The length of the CDR3 is 15 residues. The CDR3, as DNA: TGTGCCAGTAGTAAAGGACAGGGGGTCGATCAGCCCCAGCATTTT. Its protein product is CASSKGQGVDQPQHF.

The rearrangement links TRBV6-6 to TRBJ2-3; TRBD1 matches 8 bases. CDR1 and CDR2 (germline): MNHNY, SVGAGI (reference sequence). With 5 bases clipped from V and 2 bases from J, the junction kept 9 bases outside the gene matches. The CDR3 loop spans 16 amino acids. As DNA, the CDR3 is TGTGCCAGCAGTCTGGGGAGACAGGGGCCCACAGATACGCAGTATTTT. Translating it yields CASSLGRQGPTDTQYF.

The rearrangement joins TRBV19 to TRBJ1-5; D call uncertain. V lost 6 bases and J lost 2, with 14 bases in between. The CDR3 runs to 15 residues. Germline V lookup: CDR1 LNHDA, CDR2 SQIVND (reference sequence). In DNA, the CDR3 is TGTGCCAGTAGAACCGGGAGTACTGGCAATCAGCCCCAGCATTTT. Its protein is CASRTGSTGNQPQHF.

The chain couples TRBV2 to TRBJ2-1; 7 bases fit TRBD2. The germline CDR1 and CDR2 sequences are SNHLY and FYNNEI. The CDR3 is 15 amino acids. Trimming cost V 8 bases and J 0 bases; bases outside gene matches: 7. CDR3 sequence reads: CASGARESSYNEQFF. Written as DNA, the CDR3 is TGTGCCAGCGGAGCGCGGGAGAGCTCCTACAATGAGCAGTTCTTC.

This chain connects TRBV4-1 to TRBJ2-5; D is perhaps TRBD2 (7 bases). The CDR3 has 16 residues. The ends were cut back, 4 bases at V and 3 bases at J, with 18 bases in the middle. CDR1 MGHRA and CDR2 YSYEKL come from the germline V gene. DNA of the CDR3: TGCGCCAGCAGCCCTCGAGGGGGGGAGGGGGAAGAGACCCAGTACTTC. Protein: CASSPRGGEGEETQYF.

This clone was recorded once. V usage is TRBV29-1 and J usage is TRBJ2-5; the match to TRBD2 covers 7 bases. This CDR3 spans 13 amino acids. Germline CDR1 reads SQVTM; CDR2 reads ANQGSEA. J gave up 1 base and V 4 bases, and 3 bases lay outside the gene matches. CDR3 coding DNA: TGCAGCGTTGCAACTAGCGCCCAAGAGACCCAGTACTTC. This gives the protein CSVATSAQETQYF.

The rearrangement uses TRBV6-5 and TRBJ1-5; 7 nucleotides line up with TRBD1. J lost 2 bases, V lost 6 bases, and 4 bases had no gene match. Germline V gives CDR1 MNHEY, CDR2 SVGAGI. The CDR3 is 14 amino acids. The CDR3 DNA reads as TGTGCCAGCAGCCAAACAGGGGGCAATCAGCCCCAGCATTTT. Translated: CASSQTGGNQPQHF.

CDR3 bases: TGTGCCAGCAGTCACCGGGACAGGGTATACGAGCAGTACTTC. This codes for CASSHRDRVYEQYF. The chain has TRBV7-9 and TRBJ2-7; TRBD1 aligns across 9 bases. V lost 6 bases to trimming and J lost 4 bases; unmatched junction nucleotides: 7. From germline, CDR1 is SEHNR and CDR2 FQNEAQ (reference sequence). The CDR3 consists of 14 residues.

V gene TRBV5-1 combines with J gene TRBJ2-1; 13 nucleotides agree with TRBD2. This CDR3 contains 15 residues. Germline V gene data show CDR1 as SGHRS and CDR2 as YFSETQ. Trimming cost V 2 bases and J 7 bases; bases outside gene matches: 3. In DNA, the CDR3 is TGCGCCAGCAGCTTACTAGCGGGAGGGCTAAATGAGCAGTTCTTC. Translated, it gives CASSLLAGGLNEQFF.

This clone has only a few counts. DNA of the CDR3: TGTGCCAGCAGCCCCCCACAGTTACTCTATGGCTACACCTTC. It yields the protein CASSPPQLLYGYTF. This chain joins TRBV6-2 or TRBV6-3 and TRBJ1-2, with unresolved D. The CDR3 is 14 residues long. Per germline, CDR1 MNHEY and CDR2 SVGEGT. The V and J ends lost 6 bases and 4 bases respectively, with 15 bases between them.

The chain recombines TRBV10-1 with TRBJ2-3, with D tentatively TRBD2 (5 bases). The V gene's germline CDR1 is WNHNN and CDR2 SYGVQD (reference sequence). The V end lost 8 bases, the J end lost 5 bases, and 14 bases lay between the germline ends. The length of the CDR3 is 13 residues. The CDR3 loop is CASQEAEVDTQYF. The CDR3 DNA reads TGCGCCAGCCAAGAAGCGGAGGTAGATACGCAGTATTTT.

V usage is TRBV19 and J usage is TRBJ1-5; 9 nucleotides align to TRBD1. V was pared by 8 bases and J by 4 bases, with 6 bases of the junction left unmatched. The length of the CDR3 is 14 residues. Looked up from germline, CDR1 is LNHDA and CDR2 is SQIVND (reference sequence). This chain's CDR3 is CASGQGQGNQPQHF. CDR3 coding DNA: TGTGCCAGTGGCCAAGGACAGGGGAATCAGCCCCAGCATTTT.

CDR3 sequence reads: CAIFPGGNYGYTF. Written as DNA, the CDR3 is TGTGCCATTTTCCCGGGAGGGAACTATGGCTACACCTTC. The chain joins TRBV10-3 to TRBJ1-2; no reliable D call. The germline V and J ends were trimmed by 9 bases and 2 bases, with 13 bases remaining between them. Looked up from germline, CDR1 is ENHRY and CDR2 is SYGVKD. This CDR3 is 13 amino acids long.

CDR3 amino acids: CASSLHRGETQYF. CDR3 DNA sequence: TGTGCCAGCAGCTTGCACAGGGGGGAGACCCAGTACTTC. The V call is TRBV5-8, the J call TRBJ2-5; 8 bases match TRBD1. The CDR3 consists of 13 residues. V shed 1 base and J 5 bases; nucleotides not matched to a gene: 1. Germline V CDR1 and CDR2: SGHTS, YDEGEE.

This chain uses TRBV23-1 with TRBJ2-7; TRBD2 matches at 9 bases. TRBV23-1 is given ORF status, its function remaining uncertain. The CDR3 contains 16 residues. After removal of 3 bases from V and 3 bases from J, the junction contained 9 bases not matched to a gene. The CDR3 DNA follows: TGCGCCAGCAGTCACCGAATCACTAGCGGGTTCTACGAGCAGTACTTC. The encoded protein is CASSHRITSGFYEQYF.

Details on this clone: Other DNA sequences within the sample encode an identical CDR3. The rearrangement joins TRBV29-1 to TRBJ2-7; D gene uncertain. Trimming took 4 bases from V and 3 from J, leaving 10 bases between them. CDR1 is SQVTM, CDR2 ANQGSEA, per germline. This CDR3 spans 12 amino acids. Here the CDR3 reads CSVGLTFYEQYF. DNA for the CDR3: TGCAGCGTTGGCTTGACTTTCTACGAGCAGTACTTC.

The V call is TRBV28, the J call TRBJ1-4, with 10 bases aligning to TRBD1. Germline V gives CDR1 MDHEN, CDR2 SYDVKM. J lost 8 bases, V lost 9 bases, and 21 bases had no gene match. The CDR3 is 18 residues long. In nucleotides, the CDR3 is TGTGCCAGGAACCGAACGGGGACAGGGGAATTTTGGAGCGAAAAACTGTTTTTT. Protein: CARNRTGTGEFWSEKLFF. Full variable domain (missing parts from reference TRBV28 and TRBJ1-4): DVKVTQSSRYLVKRTGEKVFLECVQDMDHENMFWYRQDPGLGLRLIYFSYDVKMKEKGDIPEGYSVSREKKERFSLILESASTNQTSMYLCARNRTGTGEFWSEKLFFGSGTQLSVL.

The chain's CDR3 is CASSFPGRTEAFF. The CDR3 bases are TGTGCCAGCAGCTTTCCGGGAAGGACTGAAGCTTTCTTT. The chain combines TRBV7-6 with TRBJ1-1, with D unclear. Trimming pared 3 bases from V and 5 bases from J, leaving 10 bases between. The CDR3 has 13 amino acids. Per the germline V gene, CDR1 is SGHVS and CDR2 is FNYEAQ.